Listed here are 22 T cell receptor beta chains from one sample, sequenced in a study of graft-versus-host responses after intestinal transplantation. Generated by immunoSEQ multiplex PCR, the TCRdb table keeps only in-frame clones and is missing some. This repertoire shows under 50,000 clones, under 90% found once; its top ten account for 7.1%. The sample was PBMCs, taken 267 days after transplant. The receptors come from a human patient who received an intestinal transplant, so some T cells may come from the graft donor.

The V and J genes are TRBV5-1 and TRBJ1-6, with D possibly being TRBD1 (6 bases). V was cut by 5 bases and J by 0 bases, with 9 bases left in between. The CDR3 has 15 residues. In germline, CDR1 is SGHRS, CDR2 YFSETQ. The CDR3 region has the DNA TGCGCCAGCAGTACAGGGAGCTCCTATAATTCACCCCTCCACTTT. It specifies CASSTGSSYNSPLHF. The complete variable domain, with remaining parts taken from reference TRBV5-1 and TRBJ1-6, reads KAGVTQTPRYLIKTRGQQVTLSCSPISGHRSVSWYQQTPGQGLQFLFEYFSETQRNKGNFPGRFSGRQFSNSRSEMNVSTLELGDSALYLCASSTGSSYNSPLHFGNGTRLTVT.

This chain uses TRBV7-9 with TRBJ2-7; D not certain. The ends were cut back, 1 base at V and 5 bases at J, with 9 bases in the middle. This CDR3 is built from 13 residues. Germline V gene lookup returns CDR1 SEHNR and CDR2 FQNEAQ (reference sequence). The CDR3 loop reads CASSLDGGHEQYF. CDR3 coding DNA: TGTGCCAGCAGCTTAGATGGCGGTCACGAGCAGTACTTC. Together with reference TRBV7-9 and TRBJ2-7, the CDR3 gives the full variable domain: DTGVSQNPRHKITKRGQNVTFRCDPISEHNRLYWYRQTLGQGPEFLTYFQNEAQLEKSRLLSDRFSAERPKGSFSTLEIQRTEQGDSAMYLCASSLDGGHEQYFGPGTRLTVT.

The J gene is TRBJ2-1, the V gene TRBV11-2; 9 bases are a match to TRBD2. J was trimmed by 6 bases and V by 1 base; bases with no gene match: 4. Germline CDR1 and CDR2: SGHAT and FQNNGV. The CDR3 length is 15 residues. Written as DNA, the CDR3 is TGTGCCAGCAGCTTAGCTAGCGGGGACCTCAATGAGCAGTTCTTC. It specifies CASSLASGDLNEQFF.

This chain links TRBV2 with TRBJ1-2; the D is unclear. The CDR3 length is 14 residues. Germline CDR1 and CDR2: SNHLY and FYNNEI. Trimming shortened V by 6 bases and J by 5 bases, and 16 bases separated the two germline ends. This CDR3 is CASRMDGWPYGYTF. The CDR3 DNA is TGTGCCAGCAGGATGGATGGGTGGCCTTATGGCTACACCTTC.

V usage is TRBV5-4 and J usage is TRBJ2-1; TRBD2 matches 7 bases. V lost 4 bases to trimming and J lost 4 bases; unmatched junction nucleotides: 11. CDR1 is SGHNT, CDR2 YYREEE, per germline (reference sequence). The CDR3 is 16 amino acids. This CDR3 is CASSQGRDYPYNEQFF. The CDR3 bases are TGTGCCAGCAGCCAGGGCCGGGACTACCCTTACAATGAGCAGTTCTTC.

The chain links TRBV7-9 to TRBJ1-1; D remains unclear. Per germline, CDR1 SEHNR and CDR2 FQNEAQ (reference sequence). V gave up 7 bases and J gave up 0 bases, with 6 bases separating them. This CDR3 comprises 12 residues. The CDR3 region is CASKFLNTEAFF. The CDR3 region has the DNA TGTGCCAGCAAATTTTTGAACACTGAAGCTTTCTTT.

DNA of the CDR3: TGTGCCAGCAGTCCCCGGGCCCCCTCCGAAGCTTTCTTT. The encoded protein is CASSPRAPSEAFF. This chain connects TRBV6-5 to TRBJ1-1; D not certain. Trimming took off 5 bases at V and 8 bases at J, with 15 bases between the two ends. CDR1 is MNHEY, CDR2 SVGAGI, per germline. This CDR3 spans 13 amino acids.

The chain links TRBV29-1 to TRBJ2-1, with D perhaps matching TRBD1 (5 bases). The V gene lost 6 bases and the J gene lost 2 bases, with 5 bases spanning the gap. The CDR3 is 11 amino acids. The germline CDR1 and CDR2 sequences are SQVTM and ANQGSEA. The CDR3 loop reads CSVDTYNEQFF. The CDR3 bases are TGCAGCGTGGACACCTACAATGAGCAGTTCTTC.

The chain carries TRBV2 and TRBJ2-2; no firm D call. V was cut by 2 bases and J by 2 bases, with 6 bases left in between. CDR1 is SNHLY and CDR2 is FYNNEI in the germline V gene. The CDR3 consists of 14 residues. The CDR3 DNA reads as TGTGCCAGCAGTGAATTTTCCAACACCGGGGAGCTGTTTTTT. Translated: CASSEFSNTGELFF.

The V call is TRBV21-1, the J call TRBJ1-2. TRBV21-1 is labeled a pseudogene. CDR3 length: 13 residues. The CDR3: CASSNGQGGGYTF. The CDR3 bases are TGTGCCAGCAGCAATGGCCAGGGAGGCGGCTACACCTTC.

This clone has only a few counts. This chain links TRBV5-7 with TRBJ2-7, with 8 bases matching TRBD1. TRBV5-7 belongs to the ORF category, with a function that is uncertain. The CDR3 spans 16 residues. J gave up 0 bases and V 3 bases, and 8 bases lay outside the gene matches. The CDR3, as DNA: TGTGCCAGCAGCTCCTACGGGACAGGATACTCCTACGAGCAGTACTTC. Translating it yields CASSSYGTGYSYEQYF.

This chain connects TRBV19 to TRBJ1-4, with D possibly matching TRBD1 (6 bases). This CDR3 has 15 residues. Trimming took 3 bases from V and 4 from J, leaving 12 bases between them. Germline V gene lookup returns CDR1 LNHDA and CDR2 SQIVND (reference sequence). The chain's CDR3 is CASSMVAGVNEKLFF. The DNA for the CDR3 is TGTGCCAGTAGTATGGTGGCAGGGGTTAATGAAAAACTGTTTTTT.

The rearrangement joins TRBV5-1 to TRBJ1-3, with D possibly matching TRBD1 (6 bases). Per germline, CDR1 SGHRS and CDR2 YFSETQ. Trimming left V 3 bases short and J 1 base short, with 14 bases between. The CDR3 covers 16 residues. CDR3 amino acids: CASSWGHRASGNTIYF. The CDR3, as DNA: TGCGCCAGCAGCTGGGGACACAGGGCTTCTGGAAACACCATATATTTT.

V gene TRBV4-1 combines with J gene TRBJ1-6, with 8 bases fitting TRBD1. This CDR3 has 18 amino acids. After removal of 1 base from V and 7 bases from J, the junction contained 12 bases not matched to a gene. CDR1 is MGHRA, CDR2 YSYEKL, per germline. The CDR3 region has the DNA TGCGCCAGCAGCCAAGGCCCGCCCGGGACAGGCCGGAATTCACCCCTCCACTTT. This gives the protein CASSQGPPGTGRNSPLHF.

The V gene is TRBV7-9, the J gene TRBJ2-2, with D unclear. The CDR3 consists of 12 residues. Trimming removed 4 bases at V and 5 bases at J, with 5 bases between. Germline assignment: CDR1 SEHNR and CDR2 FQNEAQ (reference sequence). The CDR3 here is CASSSLTGELFF. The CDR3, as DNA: TGTGCCAGCAGCTCGCTAACCGGGGAGCTGTTTTTT.

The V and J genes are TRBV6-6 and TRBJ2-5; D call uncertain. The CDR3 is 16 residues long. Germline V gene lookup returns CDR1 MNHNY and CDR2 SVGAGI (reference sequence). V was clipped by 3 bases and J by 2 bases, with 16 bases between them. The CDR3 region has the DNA TGTGCCAGCAGTTATCAGTACGGGTACCAACAAGAGACCCAGTACTTC. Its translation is CASSYQYGYQQETQYF.

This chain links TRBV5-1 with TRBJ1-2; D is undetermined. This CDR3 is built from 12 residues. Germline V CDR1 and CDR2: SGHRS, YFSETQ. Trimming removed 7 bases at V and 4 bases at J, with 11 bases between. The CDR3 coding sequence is TGCGCCAGCTTTGGACTGCCCTATGGCTACACCTTC. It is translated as CASFGLPYGYTF.

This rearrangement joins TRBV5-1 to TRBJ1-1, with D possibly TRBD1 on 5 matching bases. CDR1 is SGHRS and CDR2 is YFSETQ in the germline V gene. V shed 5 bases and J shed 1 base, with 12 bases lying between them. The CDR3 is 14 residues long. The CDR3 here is CASSIEGPNTEAFF. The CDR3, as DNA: TGCGCCAGCAGTATCGAGGGGCCGAACACTGAAGCTTTCTTT. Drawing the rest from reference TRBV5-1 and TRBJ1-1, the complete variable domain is KAGVTQTPRYLIKTRGQQVTLSCSPISGHRSVSWYQQTPGQGLQFLFEYFSETQRNKGNFPGRFSGRQFSNSRSEMNVSTLELGDSALYLCASSIEGPNTEAFFGQGTRLTVV.

CDR3 sequence reads: CASSLLAGSYEQYF. CDR3 coding DNA: TGTGCCAGCAGCTTACTAGCGGGGTCCTACGAGCAGTACTTC. The chain combines TRBV6-5 with TRBJ2-7; TRBD2 aligns across 10 bases. V shed 6 bases and J 1 base; nucleotides not matched to a gene: 3. The CDR3 has 14 amino acids. From germline, CDR1 is MNHEY and CDR2 SVGAGI.

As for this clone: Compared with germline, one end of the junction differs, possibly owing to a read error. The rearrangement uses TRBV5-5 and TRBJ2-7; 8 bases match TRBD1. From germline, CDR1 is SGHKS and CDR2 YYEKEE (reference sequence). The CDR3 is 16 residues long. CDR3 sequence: CASSSYGTGYSYELFF. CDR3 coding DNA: TGTGCCAGCAGCTCCTACGGGACAGGATACTCCTACGAGCTGTTCTTC.

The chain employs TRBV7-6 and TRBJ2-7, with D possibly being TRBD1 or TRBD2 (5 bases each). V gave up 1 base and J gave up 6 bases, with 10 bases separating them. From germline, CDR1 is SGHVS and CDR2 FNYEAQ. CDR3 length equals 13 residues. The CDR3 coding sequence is TGTGCCAGCAGCTTAGGGGGACGAGGCGAGCAGTACTTC. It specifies CASSLGGRGEQYF.

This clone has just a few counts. This CDR3 is CASSQKIQESGELFF. CDR3 in DNA: TGTGCCAGCAGTCAAAAAATACAGGAATCCGGGGAGCTGTTTTTT. The chain joins TRBV6-5 to TRBJ2-2, with D possibly matching TRBD1 (5 bases). With 5 bases removed from V and 6 bases from J, the gap between germline ends came to 16 bases. Germline assignment: CDR1 MNHEY and CDR2 SVGAGI. CDR3 length: 15 amino acids.